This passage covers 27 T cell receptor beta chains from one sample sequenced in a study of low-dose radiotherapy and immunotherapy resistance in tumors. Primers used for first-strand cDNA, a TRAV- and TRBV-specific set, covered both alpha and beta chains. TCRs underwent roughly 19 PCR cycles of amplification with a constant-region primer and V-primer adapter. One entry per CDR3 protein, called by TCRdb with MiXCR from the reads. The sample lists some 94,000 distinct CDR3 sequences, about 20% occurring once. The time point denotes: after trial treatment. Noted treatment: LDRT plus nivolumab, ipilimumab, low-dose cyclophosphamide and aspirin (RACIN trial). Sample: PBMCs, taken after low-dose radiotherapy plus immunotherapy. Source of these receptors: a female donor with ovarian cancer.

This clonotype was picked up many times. The CDR3 spells CASSPRVDSNTGELFF. CDR3 nucleotide sequence: TGTGCCAGCTCACCACGGGTGGATTCGAACACCGGGGAGCTGTTTTTT. This chain uses TRBV18 with TRBJ2-2; D is uncertain. Germline V gene data show CDR1 as KGHSH and CDR2 as LQKENI. The CDR3 contains 16 residues. Trimming removed 1 base at V and 0 bases at J, with 9 bases between.

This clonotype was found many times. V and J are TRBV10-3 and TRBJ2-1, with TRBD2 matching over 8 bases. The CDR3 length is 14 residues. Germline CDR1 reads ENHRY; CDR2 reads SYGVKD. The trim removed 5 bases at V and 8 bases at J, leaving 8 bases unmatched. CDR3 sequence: CAISLRGGRDEQFF. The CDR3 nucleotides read TGTGCCATCAGTCTCCGCGGGGGGAGAGATGAGCAGTTCTTC.

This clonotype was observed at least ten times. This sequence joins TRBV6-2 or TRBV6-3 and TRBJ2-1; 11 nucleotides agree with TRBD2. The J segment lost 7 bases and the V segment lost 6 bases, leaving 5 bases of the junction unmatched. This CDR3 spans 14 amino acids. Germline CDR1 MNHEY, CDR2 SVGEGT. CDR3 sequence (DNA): TGTGCCAGCAGGGGAACTAGCGGGAGAAATGAGCAGTTCTTC. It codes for CASRGTSGRNEQFF.

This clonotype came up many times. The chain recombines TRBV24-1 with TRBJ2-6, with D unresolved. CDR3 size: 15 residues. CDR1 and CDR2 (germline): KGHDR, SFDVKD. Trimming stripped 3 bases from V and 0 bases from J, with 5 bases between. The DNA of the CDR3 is TGTGCCACCAGTGATCCCCTCTCTGGGGCCAACGTCCTGACTTTC. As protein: CATSDPLSGANVLTF.

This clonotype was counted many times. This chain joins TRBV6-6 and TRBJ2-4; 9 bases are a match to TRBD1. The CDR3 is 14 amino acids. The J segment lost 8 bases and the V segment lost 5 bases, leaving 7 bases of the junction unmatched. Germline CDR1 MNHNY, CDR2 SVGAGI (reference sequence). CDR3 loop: CASSGPDRGDIQYF. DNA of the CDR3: TGTGCCAGCAGTGGACCGGACAGGGGTGACATTCAGTACTTC.

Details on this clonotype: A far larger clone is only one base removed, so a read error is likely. CDR3 sequence (DNA): TGTACCAGCAGCTCGCCCGGAAGGATCCCGCAAGGTGGCTACACCTTC. This sequence encodes CTSSSPGRIPQGGYTF. The gene calls are TRBV6-8 and TRBJ1-2, with no clear D. In germline, CDR1 is MNHGY, CDR2 SAAAGT. The CDR3 has 16 amino acids.

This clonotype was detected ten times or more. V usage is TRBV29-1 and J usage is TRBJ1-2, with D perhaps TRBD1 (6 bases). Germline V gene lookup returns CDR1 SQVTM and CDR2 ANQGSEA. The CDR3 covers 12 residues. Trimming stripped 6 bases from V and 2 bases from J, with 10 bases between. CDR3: CSVGDTNYGYTF. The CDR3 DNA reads TGCAGCGTGGGGGACACCAACTATGGCTACACCTTC.

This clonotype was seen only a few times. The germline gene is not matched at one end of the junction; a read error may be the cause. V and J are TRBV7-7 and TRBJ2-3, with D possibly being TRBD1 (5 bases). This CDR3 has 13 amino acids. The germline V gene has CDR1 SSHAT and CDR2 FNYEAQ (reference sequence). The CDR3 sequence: CASSFNRQDTQYF. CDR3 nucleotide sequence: TGTGCTAGCAGCTTTAACAGGCAAGATACGCAGTATTTT.

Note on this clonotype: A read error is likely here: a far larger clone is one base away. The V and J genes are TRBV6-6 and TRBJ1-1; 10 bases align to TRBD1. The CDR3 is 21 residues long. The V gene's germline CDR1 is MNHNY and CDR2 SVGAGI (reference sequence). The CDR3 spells CGSTKGTGTGASSTLNTEAFF. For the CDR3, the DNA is TGTGGCAGCACCAAGGGGACCGGGACAGGGGCTTCGTCAACCCTGAACACTGAAGCTTTCTTT.

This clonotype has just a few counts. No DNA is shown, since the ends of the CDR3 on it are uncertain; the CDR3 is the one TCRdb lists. CDR3 sequence: CASSGPGGRTGELFFF. The genes are TRBV11-2 and TRBJ2-2; the listed D gene, TRBD1, was not tested against the DNA. 16 amino acids form the CDR3, both terminal residues included. Germline V CDR1 and CDR2: SGHAT, FQNNGV.

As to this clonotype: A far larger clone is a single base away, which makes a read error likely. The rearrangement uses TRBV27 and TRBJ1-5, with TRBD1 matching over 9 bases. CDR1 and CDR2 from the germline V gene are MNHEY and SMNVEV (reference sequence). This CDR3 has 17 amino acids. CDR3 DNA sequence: TGTGCCAGCAAGGGACAGGGAGTACCCTATAGCAAACAGCCCCAGCATTTT. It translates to CASKGQGVPYSKQPQHF.

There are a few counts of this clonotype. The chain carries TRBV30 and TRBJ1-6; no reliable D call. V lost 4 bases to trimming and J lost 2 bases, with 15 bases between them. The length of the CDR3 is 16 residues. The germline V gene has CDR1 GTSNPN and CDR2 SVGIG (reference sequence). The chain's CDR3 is CAWKISGRTYNSPLHF. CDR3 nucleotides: TGTGCCTGGAAAATATCAGGACGGACCTATAATTCACCCCTCCACTTT.

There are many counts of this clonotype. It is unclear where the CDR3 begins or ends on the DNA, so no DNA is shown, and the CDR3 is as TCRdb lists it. The CDR3 protein is CASSTSTGPLEKLFF. The chain uses TRBV7-9 and TRBJ1-4; the table's D call, TRBD1, has no DNA check behind it. The CDR3 adds up to 15 amino acids, both ends counted. CDR1 is SEHNR, CDR2 FQNEAQ, per germline (reference sequence).

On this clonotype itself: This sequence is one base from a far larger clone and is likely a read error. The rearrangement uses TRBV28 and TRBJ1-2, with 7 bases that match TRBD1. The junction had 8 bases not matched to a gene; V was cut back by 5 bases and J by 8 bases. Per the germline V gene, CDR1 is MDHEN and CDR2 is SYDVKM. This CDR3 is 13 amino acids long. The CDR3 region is CASSRTGAVGYTF. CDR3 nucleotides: TGTGCCAGCAGTAGAACAGGGGCGGTCGGCTACACCTTC.

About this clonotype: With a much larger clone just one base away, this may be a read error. CDR3 sequence reads: CASSIGAGSYSEQFF. For the CDR3, the DNA is TGTGCCAGTAGTATAGGGGCCGGAAGCTACAGTGAGCAGTTCTTC. The chain carries TRBV19 and TRBJ2-1, with D uncertain. Germline V gene sequence: CDR1 LNHDA, CDR2 SQIVND (reference sequence). The CDR3 sequence is 15 residues long.

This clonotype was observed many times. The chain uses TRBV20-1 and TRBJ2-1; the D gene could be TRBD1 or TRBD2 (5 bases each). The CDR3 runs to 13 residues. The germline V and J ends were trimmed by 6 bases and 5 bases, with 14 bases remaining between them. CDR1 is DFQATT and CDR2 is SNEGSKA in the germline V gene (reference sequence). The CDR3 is CSAHRDRNNEQFF. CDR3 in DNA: TGCAGTGCCCACCGGGACCGAAACAATGAGCAGTTCTTC.

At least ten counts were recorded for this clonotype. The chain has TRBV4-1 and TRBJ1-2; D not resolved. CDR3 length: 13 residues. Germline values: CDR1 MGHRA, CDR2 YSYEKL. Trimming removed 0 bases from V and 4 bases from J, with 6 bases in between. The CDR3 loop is CASSQEGSYGYTF. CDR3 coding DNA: TGCGCCAGCAGCCAAGAGGGTTCCTATGGCTACACCTTC.

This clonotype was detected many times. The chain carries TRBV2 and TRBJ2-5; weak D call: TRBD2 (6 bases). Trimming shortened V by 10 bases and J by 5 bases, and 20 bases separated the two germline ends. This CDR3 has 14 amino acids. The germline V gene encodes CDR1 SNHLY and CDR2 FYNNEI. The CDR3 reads CATTEVAGSETQYF. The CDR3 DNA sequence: TGTGCCACCACGGAGGTGGCGGGATCTGAGACCCAGTACTTC.

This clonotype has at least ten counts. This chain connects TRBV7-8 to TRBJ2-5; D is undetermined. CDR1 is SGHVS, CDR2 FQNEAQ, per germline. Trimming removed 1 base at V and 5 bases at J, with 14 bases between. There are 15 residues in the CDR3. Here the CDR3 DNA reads TGTGCCAGCAGCTTAGTCGCGCAAAACCGGGAGACCCAGTACTTC. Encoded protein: CASSLVAQNRETQYF. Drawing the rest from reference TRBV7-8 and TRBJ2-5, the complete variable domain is GAGVSQSPRYKVAKRGQDVALRCDPISGHVSLFWYQQALGQGPEFLTYFQNEAQLDKSGLPSDRFFAERPEGSVSTLKIQRTQQEDSAVYLCASSLVAQNRETQYFGPGTRLLVL.

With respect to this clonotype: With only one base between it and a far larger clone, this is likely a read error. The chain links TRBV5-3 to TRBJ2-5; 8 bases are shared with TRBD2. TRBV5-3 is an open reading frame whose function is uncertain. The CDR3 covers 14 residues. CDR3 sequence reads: CASSFRSGGETQYF. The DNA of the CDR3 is TGTGCCAGCAGCTTTCGCAGCGGGGGAGAGACCCAGTACTTC.

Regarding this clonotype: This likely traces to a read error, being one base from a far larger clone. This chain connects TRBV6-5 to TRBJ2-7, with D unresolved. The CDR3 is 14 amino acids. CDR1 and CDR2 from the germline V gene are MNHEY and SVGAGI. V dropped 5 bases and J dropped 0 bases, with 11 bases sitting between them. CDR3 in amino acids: CASSAERSSYEQYF. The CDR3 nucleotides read TGTGCCAGCAGTGCAGAAAGGAGCTCCTACGAGCAGTACTTC.

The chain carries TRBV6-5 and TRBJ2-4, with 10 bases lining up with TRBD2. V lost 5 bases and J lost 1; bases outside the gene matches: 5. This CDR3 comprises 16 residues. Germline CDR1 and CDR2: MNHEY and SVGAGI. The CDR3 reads CASSRYSGGAKNIQYF. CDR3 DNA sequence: TGTGCCAGCAGTAGATATAGCGGGGGGGCCAAAAACATTCAGTACTTC.

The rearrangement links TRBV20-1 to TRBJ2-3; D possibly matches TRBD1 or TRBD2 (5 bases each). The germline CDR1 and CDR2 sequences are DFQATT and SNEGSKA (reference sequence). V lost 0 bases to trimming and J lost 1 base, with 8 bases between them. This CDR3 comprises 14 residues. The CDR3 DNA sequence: TGCAGTGCTAGAGAAGGGACGGGCACAGATACGCAGTATTTT. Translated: CSAREGTGTDTQYF.

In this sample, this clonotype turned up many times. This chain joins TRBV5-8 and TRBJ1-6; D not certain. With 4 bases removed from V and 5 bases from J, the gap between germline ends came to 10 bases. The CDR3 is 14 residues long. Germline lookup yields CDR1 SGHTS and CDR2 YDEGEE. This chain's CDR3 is CASSLGGNNSPLHF. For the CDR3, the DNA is TGTGCCAGCAGCCTTGGAGGGAATAATTCACCCCTCCACTTT.

CDR3 in amino acids: CSATGGGVDTQYF. Here the CDR3 DNA reads TGCAGTGCCACCGGGGGGGGGGTAGATACGCAGTATTTT. This sequence joins TRBV20-1 and TRBJ2-3; TRBD2 matches at 8 bases. CDR3 length equals 13 residues. Germline CDR1 reads DFQATT; CDR2 reads SNEGSKA (reference sequence). After removal of 6 bases from V and 5 bases from J, the junction contained 7 bases not matched to a gene.

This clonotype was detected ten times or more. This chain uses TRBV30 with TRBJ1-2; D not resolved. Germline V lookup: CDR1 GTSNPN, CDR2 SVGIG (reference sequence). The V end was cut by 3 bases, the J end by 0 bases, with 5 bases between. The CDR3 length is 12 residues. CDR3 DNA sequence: TGTGCCTGGAGGGTGACTAACTATGGCTACACCTTC. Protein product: CAWRVTNYGYTF.

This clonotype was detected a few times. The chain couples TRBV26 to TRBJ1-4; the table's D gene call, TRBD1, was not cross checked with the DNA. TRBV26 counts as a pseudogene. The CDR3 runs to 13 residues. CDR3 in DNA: TGTGCCAGCAGCCCCGGGACATCAGAAAAACTGTTTTTT. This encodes CASSPGTSEKLFF.